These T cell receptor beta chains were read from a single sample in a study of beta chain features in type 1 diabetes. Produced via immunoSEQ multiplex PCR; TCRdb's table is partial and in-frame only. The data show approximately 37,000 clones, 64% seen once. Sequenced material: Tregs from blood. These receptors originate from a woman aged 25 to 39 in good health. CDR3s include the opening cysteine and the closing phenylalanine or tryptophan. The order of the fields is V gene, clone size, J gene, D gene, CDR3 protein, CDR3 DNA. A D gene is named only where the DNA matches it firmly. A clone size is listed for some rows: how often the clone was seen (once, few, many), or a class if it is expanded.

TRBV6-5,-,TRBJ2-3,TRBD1,CASSDRGWTDTQYF,TGTGCCAGCAGTGACAGGGGTTGGACAGATACGCAGTATTTT
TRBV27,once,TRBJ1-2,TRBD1,CASRPTGGSGYTF,TGTGCCAGCAGACCTACAGGGGGCAGTGGCTACACCTTC
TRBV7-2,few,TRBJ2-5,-,CASSLARAGAQETQYF,TGTGCCAGCAGCTTAGCGAGGGCGGGTGCTCAAGAGACCCAGTACTTC
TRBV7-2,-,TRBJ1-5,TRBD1,CASSIRTGAPNQPQHF,TGTGCCAGCAGCATAAGGACAGGGGCTCCTAATCAGCCCCAGCATTTT
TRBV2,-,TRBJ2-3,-,CASRLAGTSTDTQYF,TGTGCCAGCAGGCTAGCCGGGACTAGCACAGATACGCAGTATTTT
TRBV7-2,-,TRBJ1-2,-,CASSPRTDYGYTF,TGTGCCAGCAGCCCTCGGACAGACTATGGCTACACCTTC
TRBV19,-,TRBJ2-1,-,CASRTLHEQFF,TGTGCCAGTAGAACACTACATGAGCAGTTCTTC
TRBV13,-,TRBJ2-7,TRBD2,CASSRRLAGGPRVLLEQYF,TGTGCCAGCAGCAGGCGACTAGCGGGAGGGCCCCGAGTCTTACTCGAGCAGTACTTC
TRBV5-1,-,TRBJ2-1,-,CASSLVSFAYNEQFF,TGCGCCAGCAGCTTGGTTAGTTTCGCCTACAATGAGCAGTTCTTC
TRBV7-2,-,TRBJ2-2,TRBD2,CASRLAGAPGELFF,TGTGCCAGCAGATTAGCGGGGGCCCCCGGGGAGCTGTTTTTT
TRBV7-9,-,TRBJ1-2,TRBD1,CASSLGTDGYTF,TGTGCCAGCAGTCTCGGGACAGATGGCTACACCTTC
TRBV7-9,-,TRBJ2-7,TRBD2,CASSFRGEGYEQYF,TGTGCCAGCAGCTTTAGAGGGGAGGGCTACGAGCAGTACTTC